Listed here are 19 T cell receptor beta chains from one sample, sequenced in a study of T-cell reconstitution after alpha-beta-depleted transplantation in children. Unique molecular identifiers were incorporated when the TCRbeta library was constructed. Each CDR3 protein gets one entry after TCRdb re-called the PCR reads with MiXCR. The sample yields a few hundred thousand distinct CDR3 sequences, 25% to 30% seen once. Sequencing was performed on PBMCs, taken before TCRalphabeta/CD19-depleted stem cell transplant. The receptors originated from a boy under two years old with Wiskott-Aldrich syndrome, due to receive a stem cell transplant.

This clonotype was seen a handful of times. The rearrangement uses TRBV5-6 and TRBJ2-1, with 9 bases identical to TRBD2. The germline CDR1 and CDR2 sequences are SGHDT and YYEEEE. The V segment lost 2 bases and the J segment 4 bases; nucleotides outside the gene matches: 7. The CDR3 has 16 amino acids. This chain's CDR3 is CASSFYTAGGYNEQFF. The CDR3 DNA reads TGTGCCAGCAGCTTTTACACAGCGGGAGGATACAATGAGCAGTTCTTC.

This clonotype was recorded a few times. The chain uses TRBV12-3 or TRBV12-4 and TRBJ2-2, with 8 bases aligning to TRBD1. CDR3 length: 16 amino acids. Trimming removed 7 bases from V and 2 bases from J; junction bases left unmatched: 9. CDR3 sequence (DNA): TGTGCCAGCAATACAGGGGGGACTCTTAACACCGGGGAGCTGTTTTTT. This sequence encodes CASNTGGTLNTGELFF.

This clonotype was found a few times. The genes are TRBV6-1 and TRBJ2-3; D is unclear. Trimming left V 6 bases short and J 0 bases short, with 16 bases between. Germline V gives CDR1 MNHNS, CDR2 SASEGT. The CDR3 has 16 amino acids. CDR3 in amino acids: CASSLSAVASTDTQYF. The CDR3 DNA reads TGTGCCAGCAGCCTCTCGGCGGTTGCTAGCACAGATACGCAGTATTTT.

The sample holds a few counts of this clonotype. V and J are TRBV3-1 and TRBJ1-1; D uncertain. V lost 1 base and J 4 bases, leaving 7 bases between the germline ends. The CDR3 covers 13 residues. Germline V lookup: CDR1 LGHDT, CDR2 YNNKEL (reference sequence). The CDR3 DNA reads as TGTGCCAGCAGCCAAGGAGGATTCACTGAAGCTTTCTTT. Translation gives CASSQGGFTEAFF. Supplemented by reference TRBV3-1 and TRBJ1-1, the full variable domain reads DTAVSQTPKYLVTQMGNDKSIKCEQNLGHDTMYWYKQDSKKFLKIMFSYNNKELIINETVPNRFSPKSPDKAHLNLHINSLELGDSAVYFCASSQGGFTEAFFGQGTRLTVV.

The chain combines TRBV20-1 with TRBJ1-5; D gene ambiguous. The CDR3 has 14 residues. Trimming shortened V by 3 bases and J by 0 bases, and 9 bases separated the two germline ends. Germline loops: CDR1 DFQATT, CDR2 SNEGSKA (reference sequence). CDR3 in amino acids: CSASSGVSNQPQHF. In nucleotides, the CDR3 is TGCAGTGCTAGCTCCGGGGTTAGCAATCAGCCCCAGCATTTT.

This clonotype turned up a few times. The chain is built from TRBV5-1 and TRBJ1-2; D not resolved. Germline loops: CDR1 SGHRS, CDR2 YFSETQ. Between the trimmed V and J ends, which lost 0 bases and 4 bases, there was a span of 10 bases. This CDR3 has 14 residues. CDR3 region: CASSLDWAAYGYTF. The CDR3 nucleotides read TGCGCCAGCAGCTTGGATTGGGCGGCCTATGGCTACACCTTC.

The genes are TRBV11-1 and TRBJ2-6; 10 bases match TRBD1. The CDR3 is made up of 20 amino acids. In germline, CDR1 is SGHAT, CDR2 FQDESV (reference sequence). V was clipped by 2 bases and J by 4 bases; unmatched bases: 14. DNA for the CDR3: TGTGCCAGCAGCTTATGGCCCACCGGGACAGGGGTTCCCGGGGCCAACGTCCTGACTTTC. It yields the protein CASSLWPTGTGVPGANVLTF.

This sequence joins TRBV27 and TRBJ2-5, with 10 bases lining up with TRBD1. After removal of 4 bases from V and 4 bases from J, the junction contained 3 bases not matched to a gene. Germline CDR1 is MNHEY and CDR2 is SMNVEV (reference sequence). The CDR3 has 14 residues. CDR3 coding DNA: TGTGCCAGCAGTTCCCGGACAGGGGGAGAGACCCAGTACTTC. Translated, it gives CASSSRTGGETQYF.

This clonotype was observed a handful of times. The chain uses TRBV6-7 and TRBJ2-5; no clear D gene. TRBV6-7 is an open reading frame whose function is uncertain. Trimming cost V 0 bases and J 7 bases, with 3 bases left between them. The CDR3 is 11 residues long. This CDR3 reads CASSYSGTQYF. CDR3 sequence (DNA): TGTGCCAGCAGTTACTCTGGGACCCAGTACTTC.

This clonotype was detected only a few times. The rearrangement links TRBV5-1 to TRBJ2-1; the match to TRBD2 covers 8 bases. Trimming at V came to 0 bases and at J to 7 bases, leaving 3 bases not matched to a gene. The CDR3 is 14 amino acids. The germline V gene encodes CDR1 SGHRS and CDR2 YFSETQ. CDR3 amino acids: CASSLVPSGNEQFF. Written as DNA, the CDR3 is TGCGCCAGCAGCTTGGTCCCTAGCGGGAATGAGCAGTTCTTC. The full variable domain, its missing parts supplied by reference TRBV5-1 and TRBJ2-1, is KAGVTQTPRYLIKTRGQQVTLSCSPISGHRSVSWYQQTPGQGLQFLFEYFSETQRNKGNFPGRFSGRQFSNSRSEMNVSTLELGDSALYLCASSLVPSGNEQFFGPGTRLTVL.

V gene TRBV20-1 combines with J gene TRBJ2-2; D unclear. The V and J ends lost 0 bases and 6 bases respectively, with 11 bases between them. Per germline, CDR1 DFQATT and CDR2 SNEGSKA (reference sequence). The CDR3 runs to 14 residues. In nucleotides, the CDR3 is TGCAGTGCTAGAGATCAGGAGCTTCCCGGGGAGCTGTTTTTT. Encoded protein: CSARDQELPGELFF.

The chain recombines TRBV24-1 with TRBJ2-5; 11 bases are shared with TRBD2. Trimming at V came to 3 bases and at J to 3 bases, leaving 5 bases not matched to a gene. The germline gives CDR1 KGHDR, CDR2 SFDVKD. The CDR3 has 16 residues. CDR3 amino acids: CATSDTGTSGEETQYF. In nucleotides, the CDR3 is TGTGCCACCAGTGATACCGGGACTAGCGGTGAAGAGACCCAGTACTTC.

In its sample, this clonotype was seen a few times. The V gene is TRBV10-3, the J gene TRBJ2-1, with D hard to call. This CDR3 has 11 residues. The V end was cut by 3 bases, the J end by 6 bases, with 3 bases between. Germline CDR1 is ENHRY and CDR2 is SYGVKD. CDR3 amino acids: CAISDFNEQFF. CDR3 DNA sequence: TGTGCCATCAGTGATTTCAATGAGCAGTTCTTC.

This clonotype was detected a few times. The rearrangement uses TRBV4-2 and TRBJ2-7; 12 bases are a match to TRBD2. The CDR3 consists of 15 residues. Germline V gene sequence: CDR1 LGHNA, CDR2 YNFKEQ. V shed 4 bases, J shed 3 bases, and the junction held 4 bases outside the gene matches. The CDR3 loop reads CASSPSGGVVYEQYF. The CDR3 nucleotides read TGTGCCAGCAGCCCTAGCGGGGGGGTTGTCTACGAGCAGTACTTC.

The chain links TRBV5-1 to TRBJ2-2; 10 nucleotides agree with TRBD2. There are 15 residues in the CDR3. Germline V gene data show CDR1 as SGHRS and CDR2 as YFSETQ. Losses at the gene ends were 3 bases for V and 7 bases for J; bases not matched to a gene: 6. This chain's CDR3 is CASSSGTSVYGELFF. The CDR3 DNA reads TGCGCCAGCAGCTCCGGGACTAGCGTATACGGGGAGCTGTTTTTT. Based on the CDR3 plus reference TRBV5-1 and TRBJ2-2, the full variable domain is KAGVTQTPRYLIKTRGQQVTLSCSPISGHRSVSWYQQTPGQGLQFLFEYFSETQRNKGNFPGRFSGRQFSNSRSEMNVSTLELGDSALYLCASSSGTSVYGELFFGEGSRLTVL.

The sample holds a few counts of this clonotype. The chain's CDR3 is CSLHYGTEAFF. In DNA, the CDR3 is TGCAGTCTCCACTATGGTACTGAAGCTTTCTTT. The chain has TRBV20-1 and TRBJ1-1; no definite D call. The CDR3 length is 11 residues. Germline V gives CDR1 DFQATT, CDR2 SNEGSKA (reference sequence). V lost 8 bases and J lost 5, with 12 bases in between.

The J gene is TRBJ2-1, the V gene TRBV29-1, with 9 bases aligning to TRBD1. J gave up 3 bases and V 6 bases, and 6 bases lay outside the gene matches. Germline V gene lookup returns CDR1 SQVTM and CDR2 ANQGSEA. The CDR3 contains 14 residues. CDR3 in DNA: TGCAGCGTCCGGGACAGGGTTTACTACAATGAGCAGTTCTTC. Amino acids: CSVRDRVYYNEQFF.

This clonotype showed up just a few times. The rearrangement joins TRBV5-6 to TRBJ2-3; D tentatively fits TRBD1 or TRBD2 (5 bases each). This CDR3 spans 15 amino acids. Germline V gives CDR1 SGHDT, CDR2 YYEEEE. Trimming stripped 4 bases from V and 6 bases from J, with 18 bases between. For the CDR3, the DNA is TGTGCCAGCAGCCCGGGACCGGGACCAGGGGATACGCAGTATTTT. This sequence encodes CASSPGPGPGDTQYF.

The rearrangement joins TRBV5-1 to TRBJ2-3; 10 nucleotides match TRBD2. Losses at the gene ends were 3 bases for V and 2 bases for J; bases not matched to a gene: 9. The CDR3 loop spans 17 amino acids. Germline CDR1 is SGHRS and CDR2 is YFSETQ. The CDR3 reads CASSYGLAATPTDTQYF. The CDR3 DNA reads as TGCGCCAGCAGCTACGGACTAGCGGCCACCCCCACAGATACGCAGTATTTT. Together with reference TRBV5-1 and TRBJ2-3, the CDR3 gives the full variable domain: KAGVTQTPRYLIKTRGQQVTLSCSPISGHRSVSWYQQTPGQGLQFLFEYFSETQRNKGNFPGRFSGRQFSNSRSEMNVSTLELGDSALYLCASSYGLAATPTDTQYFGPGTRLTVL.